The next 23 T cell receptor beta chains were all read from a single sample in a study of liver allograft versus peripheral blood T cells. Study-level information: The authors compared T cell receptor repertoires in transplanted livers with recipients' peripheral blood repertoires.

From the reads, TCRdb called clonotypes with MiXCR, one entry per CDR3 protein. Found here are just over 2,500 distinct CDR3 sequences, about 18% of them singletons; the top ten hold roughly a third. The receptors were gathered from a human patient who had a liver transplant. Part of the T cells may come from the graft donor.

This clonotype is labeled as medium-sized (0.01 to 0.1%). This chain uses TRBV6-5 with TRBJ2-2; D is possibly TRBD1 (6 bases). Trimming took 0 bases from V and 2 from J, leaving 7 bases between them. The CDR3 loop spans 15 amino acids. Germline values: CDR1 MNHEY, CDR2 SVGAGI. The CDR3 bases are TGTGCCAGCAGTTACTCGGGACAAAACACCGGGGAGCTGTTTTTT. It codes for CASSYSGQNTGELFF.

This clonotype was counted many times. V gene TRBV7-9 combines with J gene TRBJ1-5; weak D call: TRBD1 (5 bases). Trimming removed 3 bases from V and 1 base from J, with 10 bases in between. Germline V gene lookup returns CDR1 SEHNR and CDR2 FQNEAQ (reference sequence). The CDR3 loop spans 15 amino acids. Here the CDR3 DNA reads TGTGCCAGCAGCTTGGGGGAAGGAAGCAATCAGCCCCAGCATTTT. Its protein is CASSLGEGSNQPQHF.

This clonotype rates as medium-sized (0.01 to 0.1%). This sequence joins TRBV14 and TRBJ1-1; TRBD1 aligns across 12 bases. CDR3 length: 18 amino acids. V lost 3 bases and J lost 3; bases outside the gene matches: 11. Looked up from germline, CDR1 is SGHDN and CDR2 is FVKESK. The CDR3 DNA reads TGTGCCAGCAGCCACCCGGGACAGGGGGCTATTACTGACACTGAAGCTTTCTTT. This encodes CASSHPGQGAITDTEAFF.

CDR3 DNA sequence: TGTGCCACCAACGGACTAGCGGGAGTGAGGAGCACAGATACGCAGTATTTT. Its protein is CATNGLAGVRSTDTQYF. The J gene is TRBJ2-3, the V gene TRBV28; 13 bases agree with TRBD2. Germline V lookup: CDR1 MDHEN, CDR2 SYDVKM. Trimming cost V 10 bases and J 0 bases; bases outside gene matches: 10. The CDR3 contains 17 residues.

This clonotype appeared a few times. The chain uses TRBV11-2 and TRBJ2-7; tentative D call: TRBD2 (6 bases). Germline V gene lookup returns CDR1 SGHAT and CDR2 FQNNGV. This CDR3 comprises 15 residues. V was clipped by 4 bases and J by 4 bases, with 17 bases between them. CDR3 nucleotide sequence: TGTGCCAGCAGCTCCCGGGACTGGCAGTTTTACGAGCAGTACTTC. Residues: CASSSRDWQFYEQYF.

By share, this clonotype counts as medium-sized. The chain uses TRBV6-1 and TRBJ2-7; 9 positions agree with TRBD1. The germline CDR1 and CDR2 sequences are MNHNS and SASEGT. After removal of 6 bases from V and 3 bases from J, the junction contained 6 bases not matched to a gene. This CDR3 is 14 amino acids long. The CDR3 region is CASSHRGRNYEQYF. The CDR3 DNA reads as TGTGCCAGCAGCCACAGGGGGCGTAACTACGAGCAGTACTTC.

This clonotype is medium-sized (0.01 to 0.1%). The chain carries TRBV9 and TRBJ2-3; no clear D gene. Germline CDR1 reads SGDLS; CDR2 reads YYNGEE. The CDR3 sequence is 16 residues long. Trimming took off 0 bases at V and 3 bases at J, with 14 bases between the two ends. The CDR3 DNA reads TGTGCCAGCAGCGTAGCGAGGAGTACCTCGACAGATACGCAGTATTTT. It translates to CASSVARSTSTDTQYF.

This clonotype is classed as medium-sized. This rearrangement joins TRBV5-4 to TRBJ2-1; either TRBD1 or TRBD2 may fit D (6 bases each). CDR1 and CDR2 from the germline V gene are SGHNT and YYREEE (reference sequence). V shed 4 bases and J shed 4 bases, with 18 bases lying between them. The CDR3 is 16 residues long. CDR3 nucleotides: TGTGCCAGCAGCCAGTTACAGGGACTGACGTACAATGAGCAGTTCTTC. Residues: CASSQLQGLTYNEQFF. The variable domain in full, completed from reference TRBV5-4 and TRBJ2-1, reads ETGVTQSPTHLIKTRGQQVTLRCSSQSGHNTVSWYQQALGQGPQFIFQYYREEENGRGNFPPRFSGLQFPNYSSELNVNALELDDSALYLCASSQLQGLTYNEQFFGPGTRLTVL.

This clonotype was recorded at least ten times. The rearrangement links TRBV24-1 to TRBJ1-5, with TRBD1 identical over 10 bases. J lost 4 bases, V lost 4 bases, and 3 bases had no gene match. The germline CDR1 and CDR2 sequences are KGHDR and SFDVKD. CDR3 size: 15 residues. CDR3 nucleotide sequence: TGTGCCACCAGTGACCCGGACAGGGGGAATCAGCCCCAGCATTTT. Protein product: CATSDPDRGNQPQHF.

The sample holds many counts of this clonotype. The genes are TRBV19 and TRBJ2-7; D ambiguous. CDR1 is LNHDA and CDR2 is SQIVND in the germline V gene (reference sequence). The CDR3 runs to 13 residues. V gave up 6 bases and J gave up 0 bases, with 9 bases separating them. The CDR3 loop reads CASSPTVSYEQYF. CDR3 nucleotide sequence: TGTGCCAGTAGCCCAACGGTCTCCTACGAGCAGTACTTC. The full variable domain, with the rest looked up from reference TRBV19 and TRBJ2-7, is DGGITQSPKYLFRKEGQNVTLSCEQNLNHDAMYWYRQDPGQGLRLIYYSQIVNDFQKGDIAEGYSVSREKKESFPLTVTSAQKNPTAFYLCASSPTVSYEQYFGPGTRLTVT.

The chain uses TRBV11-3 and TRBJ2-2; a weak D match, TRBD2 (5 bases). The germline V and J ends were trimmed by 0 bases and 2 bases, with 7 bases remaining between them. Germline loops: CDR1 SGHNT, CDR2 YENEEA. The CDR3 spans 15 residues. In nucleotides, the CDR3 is TGTGCCAGCAGCTTAGAGCGGGCCAACACCGGGGAGCTGTTTTTT. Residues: CASSLERANTGELFF.

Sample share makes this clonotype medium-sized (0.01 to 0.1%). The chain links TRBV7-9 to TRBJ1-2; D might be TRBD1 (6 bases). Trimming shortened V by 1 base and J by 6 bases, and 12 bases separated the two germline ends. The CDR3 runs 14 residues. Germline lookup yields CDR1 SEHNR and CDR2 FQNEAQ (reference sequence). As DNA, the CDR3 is TGTGCCAGCAGCTTAGGCGGGGGCCCAGATGGCTACACCTTC. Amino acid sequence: CASSLGGGPDGYTF.

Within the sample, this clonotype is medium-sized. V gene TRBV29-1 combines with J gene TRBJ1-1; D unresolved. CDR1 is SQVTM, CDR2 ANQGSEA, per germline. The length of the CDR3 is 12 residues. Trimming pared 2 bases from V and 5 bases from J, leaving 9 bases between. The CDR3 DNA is TGCAGCGTTGAACGGGTAGGAACTGAAGCTTTCTTT. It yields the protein CSVERVGTEAFF.

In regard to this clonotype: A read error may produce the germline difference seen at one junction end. Here the CDR3 reads CASGLAQTSGRAYEQYF. In nucleotides, the CDR3 is TGTGCCAGCGGCTTAGCCCAAACTAGCGGGAGGGCCTACGAGCAGTACTTC. The chain carries TRBV7-9 and TRBJ2-7; 13 bases fit TRBD2. The germline V gene has CDR1 SEHNR and CDR2 FQNEAQ (reference sequence). The CDR3 has 17 residues. Using reference TRBV7-9 and TRBJ2-7 for the parts outside the CDR3, the full variable domain is DTGVSQNPRHKITKRGQNVTFRCDPISEHNRLYWYRQTLGQGPEFLTYFQNEAQLEKSRLLSDRFSAERPKGSFSTLEIQRTEQGDSAMYLCASGLAQTSGRAYEQYFGPGTRLTVT.

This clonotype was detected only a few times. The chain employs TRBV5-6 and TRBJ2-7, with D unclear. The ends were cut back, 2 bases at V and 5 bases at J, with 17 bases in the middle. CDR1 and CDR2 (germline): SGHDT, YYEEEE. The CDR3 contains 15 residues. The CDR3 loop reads CASSFGTATFDEQYF. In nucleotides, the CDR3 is TGTGCCAGCAGCTTCGGAACAGCGACTTTTGACGAGCAGTACTTC.

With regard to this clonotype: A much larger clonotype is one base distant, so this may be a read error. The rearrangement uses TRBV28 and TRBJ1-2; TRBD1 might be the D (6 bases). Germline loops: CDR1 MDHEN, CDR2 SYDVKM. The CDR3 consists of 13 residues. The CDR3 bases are TGTGCCAGCAACCTGCGGGGGGCGCGCGGCTTCACCTTC. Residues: CASNLRGARGFTF.

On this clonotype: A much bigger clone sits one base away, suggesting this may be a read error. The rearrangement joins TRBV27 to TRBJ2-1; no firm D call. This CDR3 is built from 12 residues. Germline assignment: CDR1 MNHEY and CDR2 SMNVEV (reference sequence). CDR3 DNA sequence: TGTGCCAGCAGGGTGGGGTACAATGAGCAGTTATTC. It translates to CASRVGYNEQLF.

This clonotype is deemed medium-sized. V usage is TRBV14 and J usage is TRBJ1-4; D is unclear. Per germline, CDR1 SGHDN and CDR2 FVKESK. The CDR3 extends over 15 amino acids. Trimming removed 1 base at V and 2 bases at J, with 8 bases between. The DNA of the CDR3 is TGTGCCAGCAGCCAAGGGATTAGGACTAATGAAAAACTGTTTTTT. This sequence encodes CASSQGIRTNEKLFF.

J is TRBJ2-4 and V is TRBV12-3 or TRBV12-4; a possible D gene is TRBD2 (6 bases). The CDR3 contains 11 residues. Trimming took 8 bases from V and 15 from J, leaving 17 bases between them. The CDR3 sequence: CASGFGGLVYF. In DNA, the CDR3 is TGTGCCAGCGGGTTCGGGGGTTTGGTGTACTTC.

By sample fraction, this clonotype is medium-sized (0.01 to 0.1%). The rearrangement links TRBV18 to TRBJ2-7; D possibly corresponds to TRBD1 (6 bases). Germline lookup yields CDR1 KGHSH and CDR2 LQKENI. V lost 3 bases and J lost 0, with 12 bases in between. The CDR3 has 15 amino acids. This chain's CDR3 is CASSPEGVSSYEQYF. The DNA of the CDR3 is TGTGCCAGCTCACCTGAGGGGGTGAGCTCCTACGAGCAGTACTTC.

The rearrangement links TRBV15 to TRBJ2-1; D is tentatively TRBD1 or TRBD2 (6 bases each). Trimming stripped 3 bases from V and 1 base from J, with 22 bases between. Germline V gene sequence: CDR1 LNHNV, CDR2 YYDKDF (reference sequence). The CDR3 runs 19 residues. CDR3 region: CATSSEVDYRVMSYNEQFF. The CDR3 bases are TGTGCCACCAGCAGTGAAGTGGACTACAGGGTAATGTCCTACAATGAGCAGTTCTTC. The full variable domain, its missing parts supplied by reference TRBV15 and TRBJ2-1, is DAMVIQNPRYQVTQFGKPVTLSCSQTLNHNVMYWYQQKSSQAPKLLFHYYDKDFNNEADTPDNFQSRRPNTSFCFLDIRSPGLGDTAMYLCATSSEVDYRVMSYNEQFFGPGTRLTVL.

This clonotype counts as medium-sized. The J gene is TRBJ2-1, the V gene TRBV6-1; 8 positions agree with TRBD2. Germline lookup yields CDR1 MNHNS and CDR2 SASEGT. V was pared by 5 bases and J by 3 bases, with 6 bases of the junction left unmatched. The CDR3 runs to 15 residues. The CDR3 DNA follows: TGTGCCAGCAGTCGGGGGGGGGGAAACTACAATGAGCAGTTCTTC. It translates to CASSRGGGNYNEQFF.

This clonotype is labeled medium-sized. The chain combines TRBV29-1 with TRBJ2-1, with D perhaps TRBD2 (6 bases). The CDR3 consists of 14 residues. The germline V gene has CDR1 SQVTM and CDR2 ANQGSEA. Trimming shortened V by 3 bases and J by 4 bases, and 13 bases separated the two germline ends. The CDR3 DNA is TGCAGCGTTGACTTGCGGGAACGATACAATGAGCAGTTCTTC. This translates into CSVDLRERYNEQFF.